These 25 T cell receptor beta chains originate from one sample sequenced in a study of blood T cells in healthy people across ages. The use of a sample-barcoded 5' primer and a J-beta primer mix characterized a second PCR of 7 to 11 cycles. MiXCR, run by TCRdb on the 5' RACE reads, gives a single entry per CDR3 protein. Of about 1.4 million distinct CDR3 sequences detected, approximately 60% appear once; the ten largest clones hold 6.5% to 8%. What was sequenced was blood. Receptors originate from a man aged 18 to 29 in good health.

The chain joins TRBV5-1 to TRBJ2-3, with unresolved D. Per germline, CDR1 SGHRS and CDR2 YFSETQ. Trimming removed 2 bases from V and 8 bases from J, with 12 bases in between. The CDR3 length is 13 residues. CDR3 in DNA: TGCGCCAGCAGCTTTGAATCCCCCATTACGCAGTATTTT. It codes for CASSFESPITQYF.

The CDR3, as DNA: TGCGCCAGCAGCCAGGCCAACAGGGGCCAGCACGGTGAGCAGTTCTTC. Encoded protein: CASSQANRGQHGEQFF. V usage is TRBV4-3 and J usage is TRBJ2-1, with 7 bases aligning to TRBD1. Looked up from germline, CDR1 is LGHNA and CDR2 is YSLEER. This CDR3 is built from 16 residues. With V trimmed by 3 bases and J by 9 bases, 14 bases remained unmatched.

V is TRBV9 and J is TRBJ1-2, with 8 nucleotides matching TRBD1. J gave up 4 bases and V 4 bases, and 6 bases lay outside the gene matches. Germline CDR1 SGDLS, CDR2 YYNGEE. CDR3 length equals 14 residues. CDR3 protein: CASSPLTGVYGYTF. DNA of the CDR3: TGTGCCAGCAGCCCCCTGACAGGGGTCTATGGCTACACCTTC.

The genes are TRBV12-3 or TRBV12-4 and TRBJ1-2; D is perhaps TRBD1 (5 bases). The CDR3 runs to 12 residues. V lost 4 bases to trimming and J lost 8 bases, with 11 bases between them. The DNA of the CDR3 is TGTGCCAGCAGTTCCTCAGGGAACGGCTACACCTTC. This codes for CASSSSGNGYTF.

The chain joins TRBV20-1 to TRBJ2-7; unclear D gene. There are 13 residues in the CDR3. V was trimmed by 5 bases and J by 3 bases, leaving 14 bases between them. Germline CDR1 is DFQATT and CDR2 is SNEGSKA (reference sequence). CDR3 DNA sequence: TGCAGTGCTCTAACTTCGCTAGTCTACGAGCAGTACTTC. It codes for CSALTSLVYEQYF.

V gene TRBV29-1 combines with J gene TRBJ2-5; maybe TRBD1 (5 bases). The J call is doubtful: the DNA matches TRBJ2-7 better. CDR3 length equals 14 residues. The V gene's germline CDR1 is SQVTM and CDR2 ANQGSEA. DNA for the CDR3: TGCAGCGTGACACCGACAGTAGGGTCCTACGAGCAGTACTTC. The encoded protein is CSVTPTVGSYEQYF.

The chain has TRBV24-1 and TRBJ2-5, with TRBD1 matching 8 bases. CDR1 KGHDR and CDR2 SFDVKD come from the germline V gene. This CDR3 is 15 amino acids long. J lost 2 bases, V lost 4 bases, and 5 bases had no gene match. For the CDR3, the DNA is TGTGCCACCAGTGACCGCCGACAGGGGCAAGAGACCCAGTACTTC. Translation: CATSDRRQGQETQYF.

V is TRBV21-1 and J is TRBJ1-4. TRBV21-1 is a pseudogene segment. The CDR3 runs to 15 residues. The CDR3, as DNA: TGTGCCAGCAGGCCCTACGGGACGGCATATGAAAAACTGTTTTTT. It yields the protein CASRPYGTAYEKLFF.

The V gene is TRBV6-5, the J gene TRBJ1-2; perhaps TRBD1 as D (6 bases). The CDR3 contains 12 residues. V was trimmed by 6 bases and J by 7 bases, leaving 12 bases between them. CDR1 is MNHEY and CDR2 is SVGAGI in the germline V gene. The CDR3 spells CASSPGEFGYTF. The CDR3, as DNA: TGTGCCAGCAGCCCAGGGGAATTTGGCTACACCTTC.

This clonotype was counted a few times. V gene TRBV6-5 combines with J gene TRBJ2-7; 8 bases match TRBD2. The CDR3 runs 14 residues. Germline lookup yields CDR1 MNHEY and CDR2 SVGAGI. V dropped 6 bases and J dropped 3; count of bases not matched to a gene: 7. CDR3 in DNA: TGTGCCAGCAGCCCGGGACTAGGACACTACGAGCAGTACTTC. Translating gives CASSPGLGHYEQYF.

This clonotype was counted only a few times. The chain joins TRBV12-3 or TRBV12-4 to TRBJ2-3; D is ambiguous. Deletions cut 3 bases from V and 2 bases from J, with 9 bases between. The CDR3 runs to 14 residues. The CDR3 sequence: CASSFGQHTDTQYF. The CDR3 coding sequence is TGTGCCAGCAGTTTCGGCCAACACACAGATACGCAGTATTTT.

V is TRBV7-9 and J is TRBJ2-5, with D unresolved. The DNA matches TRBJ2-4 better at its end, which makes the J call doubtful. The CDR3 has 12 amino acids. From germline, CDR1 is SEHNR and CDR2 FQNEAQ (reference sequence). The CDR3, as DNA: TGTGCCAGCAGCCGCTCCCCGGACATTCAGTACTTC. Amino acid sequence: CASSRSPDIQYF.

J is TRBJ2-1 and V is TRBV20-1; 7 bases map to TRBD2. CDR1 is DFQATT and CDR2 is SNEGSKA in the germline V gene (reference sequence). The CDR3 consists of 18 residues. The ends lost 1 base at V and 0 bases at J; junction bases unmatched: 12. CDR3 DNA sequence: TGCAGTGCTAGAGGGCTAAGTGCGGGGGTGAGCTCCTACAATGAGCAGTTCTTC. This sequence encodes CSARGLSAGVSSYNEQFF.

This clonotype was detected only a few times. V and J are TRBV4-3 and TRBJ2-5; 7 bases are shared with TRBD1. Per the germline V gene, CDR1 is LGHNA and CDR2 is YSLEER. The CDR3 covers 15 residues. With 0 bases clipped from V and 11 bases from J, the junction kept 12 bases outside the gene matches. This CDR3 is CASSQDLLTGWAQYF. The CDR3 DNA reads as TGCGCCAGCAGCCAAGATCTCTTGACAGGGTGGGCGCAGTACTTC.

Of note for this clonotype: The junction departs from the called germline gene at one end, perhaps through a read error. This sequence joins TRBV6-6 and TRBJ2-5; the D is unclear. Germline CDR1 and CDR2: MNHNY and SVGAGI (reference sequence). This CDR3 comprises 12 residues. The CDR3 sequence: CASRYSVETQYF. The DNA for the CDR3 is TGTGCCAGCAGGTACTCAGTTGAGACCCAGTACTTC.

The rearrangement joins TRBV20-1 to TRBJ2-1; TRBD2 might be the D (6 bases). V was cut by 0 bases and J by 5 bases, with 14 bases left in between. The CDR3 is 15 amino acids. Germline CDR1 DFQATT, CDR2 SNEGSKA (reference sequence). The CDR3 spells CSARDPTGADNEQFF. CDR3 in DNA: TGCAGTGCTAGAGATCCGACGGGAGCTGACAATGAGCAGTTCTTC.

In the case of this clonotype: The CDR3 ends on some other residue instead of the conserved phenylalanine or tryptophan, so this is likely a read error. V is TRBV12-3 or TRBV12-4 and J is TRBJ2-3; no definite D call. The CDR3 spans 13 residues. V lost 6 bases and J 3 bases, leaving 10 bases between the germline ends. The CDR3 here is CASSPPATDTQYS. CDR3 nucleotides: TGTGCCAGCAGCCCGCCGGCTACAGATACGCAGTATTCT.

The V call is TRBV12-3 or TRBV12-4, the J call TRBJ2-3; 13 bases match TRBD2. Germline trimming cut 4 bases from V and 2 bases from J; bases unmatched to any gene: 6. The CDR3 has 17 residues. The CDR3: CASSSRTSGSPTDTQYF. The CDR3 region has the DNA TGTGCCAGCAGTTCGCGGACTAGCGGGAGCCCCACAGATACGCAGTATTTT.

V gene TRBV4-3 combines with J gene TRBJ2-1; TRBD2 agrees at 10 bases. V shed 5 bases and J 2 bases; nucleotides not matched to a gene: 6. Germline V CDR1 and CDR2: LGHNA, YSLEER. This CDR3 region has 16 residues. The CDR3 region is CASSNSGGGPYNEQFF. For the CDR3, the DNA is TGCGCCAGCAGCAACAGCGGGGGGGGGCCCTACAATGAGCAGTTCTTC.

The chain has TRBV25-1 and TRBJ2-7, with 7 bases lining up with TRBD2. The V gene end was trimmed by 1 base and the J gene end by 3 bases; junction bases not matched to a gene: 9. This CDR3 is built from 16 residues. CDR1 MGHDK and CDR2 SYGVNS come from the germline V gene. In nucleotides, the CDR3 is TGTGCCAGCAGTGAATGGGAGGCGGGAGTCGGCTACGAGCAGTACTTC. Encoded protein: CASSEWEAGVGYEQYF.

V usage is TRBV7-2 and J usage is TRBJ2-5; D may be TRBD1 (5 bases). V shed 5 bases and J shed 9 bases, with 10 bases lying between them. CDR1 and CDR2 (germline): SGHTA, FQGNSA. CDR3 length: 11 residues. The CDR3 DNA sequence: TGTGCCAGCAGCGCGATAGGGGCCCAGTACTTC. This codes for CASSAIGAQYF. Complete variable domain (other parts from reference TRBV7-2 and TRBJ2-5): GAGVSQSPSNKVTEKGKDVELRCDPISGHTALYWYRQSLGQGLEFLIYFQGNSAPDKSGLPSDRFSAERTGGSVSTLTIQRTQQEDSAVYLCASSAIGAQYFGPGTRLLVL.

The chain carries TRBV29-1 and TRBJ2-1, with 8 bases identical to TRBD1. Losses at the gene ends were 7 bases for V and 2 bases for J; bases not matched to a gene: 7. This CDR3 spans 14 amino acids. Germline V gene sequence: CDR1 SQVTM, CDR2 ANQGSEA. The CDR3, as DNA: TGCAGCGGATGGACAGGGCTACCCTACAATGAGCAGTTCTTC. This sequence encodes CSGWTGLPYNEQFF.

This sequence joins TRBV18 and TRBJ2-4; a possible D gene is TRBD2 (6 bases). V was clipped by 6 bases and J by 3 bases, with 9 bases between them. CDR3 length equals 13 residues. Germline CDR1 KGHSH, CDR2 LQKENI. The CDR3 DNA reads TGTGCCAGCTCTCCGGAGGGCAAAAACATTCAGTACTTC. Translated, it gives CASSPEGKNIQYF.

The V and J genes are TRBV7-2 and TRBJ2-4; 12 bases agree with TRBD2. The CDR3 covers 16 residues. Looked up from germline, CDR1 is SGHTA and CDR2 is FQGNSA. With V trimmed by 5 bases and J by 3 bases, 5 bases remained unmatched. The CDR3: CASSPSGGVDKNIQYF. The CDR3 region has the DNA TGTGCCAGCAGCCCTAGCGGGGGGGTGGACAAAAACATTCAGTACTTC. Variable domain in full (rest from reference TRBV7-2 and TRBJ2-4): GAGVSQSPSNKVTEKGKDVELRCDPISGHTALYWYRQSLGQGLEFLIYFQGNSAPDKSGLPSDRFSAERTGGSVSTLTIQRTQQEDSAVYLCASSPSGGVDKNIQYFGAGTRLSVL.

V usage is TRBV20-1 and J usage is TRBJ1-4; TRBD1 might be the D (5 bases). Between the trimmed V and J ends, which lost 1 base and 3 bases, there was a span of 9 bases. The CDR3 has 14 amino acids. Germline CDR1 DFQATT, CDR2 SNEGSKA (reference sequence). The CDR3, as DNA: TGCAGTGCTAGAGTGGGGCGGTCTAATGAAAAACTGTTTTTT. It translates to CSARVGRSNEKLFF.